This T cell receptor (beta chain) was sequenced during a study of regulatory T cells in long-lasting Graves disease. Notes on the study in general: Analyses excluded thyroid tissue, covering peripheral blood alone. Persistent patients shared more public clonotypes (approximately 2,700) than newly diagnosed patients (966).

This clonotype was counted many times. As yet, its antigen is unknown. The CDR3 is 14 amino acids. Trimming removed 1 base at V and 6 bases at J, with 13 bases between. In germline, CDR1 is KGHSH, CDR2 LQKENI. Time point described: newly diagnosed GD, antithyroid drugs for less than 3 months. Isolated PBMC RNA provided the starting material for the TCR library. To make TCR beta libraries, researchers used iRepertoire HTBI primers and Arm-PCR of CDR3 regions. TCRdb ran MiXCR on the multiplex PCR reads and lists one entry per CDR3 protein. The sample carries 400,000 to 450,000 distinct CDR3 sequences, about 17% recorded once. This same sample was also taken into another study, of T cells in Graves' hyperthyroidism and ophthalmopathy. That source adds: Blood held most thyroid clonotypes expanded above 0.001 frequency.

This receptor was identified in a woman aged 30 to 39 with Graves disease. The input for sequencing was peripheral blood mononuclear cells (PBMCs), taken at new diagnosis, from a patient treated with antithyroid drugs. The V gene is TRBV18, the J gene TRBJ2-7; D remains unclear. CDR3 sequence: CASSPLGSSGEQYF. The CDR3 nucleotides are TGTGCCAGCTCACCACTAGGGTCCAGTGGCGAGCAGTACTTC.